This is a list of T cell receptor beta chains from one sample in a study of blood T cell repertoires in COVID-19. Repertoires were generated with immunoSEQ multiplex PCR, while TCRdb's copy carries only in-frame clones and drops some. Here the sample spans around 130,000 clones, 65% to 85% being singletons. The specimen sequenced was peripheral blood. The origin of the receptors is a woman of 80 years or more with acute or convalescent COVID-19. Both conserved end residues are part of each CDR3. The D gene is left open where the match is weak. Size is stated for part of the rows, as once, few or many counts, or as a class when the clone is expanded.

>TRBJ2-7|.|.|TRBV2
TGTGCCGGCCTAAGGACTTCCCCCTACGAGCAGTACTTC
CAGLRTSPYEQYF
>TRBJ1-4|.|.|TRBV5-1
TGCGCCAGCAGCTTGACAGGGAGTCATGAAAAACTGTTTTTT
CASSLTGSHEKLFF
>TRBJ1-5|once|.|TRBV7-2
TGTGCCAGCAGCTTAGTGGGGGGGAGCTCCGGAGGGCAGCCCCAGCATTTT
CASSLVGGSSGGQPQHF
>TRBJ1-1|.|TRBD1|TRBV2
TGTGCCAGCAGGGGACAGGGGGCGGGTGAAGCTTTCTTT
CASRGQGAGEAFF
>TRBJ2-1|many|TRBD2|TRBV6-2/TRBV6-3
TGTGCCAGCAGTTACTCGCCCGATAGCGGGAGTAATGAGCAGTTCTTC
CASSYSPDSGSNEQFF
>TRBJ1-3|once|.|TRBV4-1
TGCGCCAGCAGCCAAGGGCAGGGCGCCAGAAACACCATATATTTT
CASSQGQGARNTIYF
>TRBJ1-1|.|.|TRBV3-1/TRBV3-2
TGTGCCAGCAGCCAAGGTGTGGCGGGGAGAAATACTGAAGCTTTCTTT
CASSQGVAGRNTEAFF
>TRBJ1-1|.|.|TRBV19
TGTGCCAGTAGGCCGACGGGGGGGGACACTGAAGCTTTCTTT
CASRPTGGDTEAFF
>TRBJ2-5|.|TRBD1|TRBV3-1/TRBV3-2
TGTGCCAGCAACCTCGACAGGGGGCTCTGTGAGACCCAGTACTTC
CASNLDRGLCETQYF
>TRBJ1-1|.|TRBD1|TRBV7-6
TGTGCCAGCAGCTTGGACAGGCAGGAAGCTTTCTTT
CASSLDRQEAFF
>TRBJ1-4|.|.|TRBV2
TGTGCCAGCACCTGGACACCACAGGGAAAAAAACTGTTTTTT
CASTWTPQGKKLFF
>TRBJ1-4|.|TRBD1|TRBV5-1
TGCGCCAGCAGCTTCACAGGGGTGACTAATGAAAAACTGTTTTTT
CASSFTGVTNEKLFF
>TRBJ2-1|.|TRBD1|TRBV4-1
TGCGCCAGCAGCTCACCGCCGGGACAGGGCATGAATGAGCAGTTCTTC
CASSSPPGQGMNEQFF
>TRBJ1-2|.|.|TRBV7-2
TGTGCCAGCAGCATCGACCACACCAGGGTTGGCTACACCTTC
CASSIDHTRVGYTF
>TRBJ1-4|.|TRBD1|TRBV6-6
TGTGCCAGCAGTCCCGGGACAGGGGACACCTCAACTAATGAAAAACTGTTTTTT
CASSPGTGDTSTNEKLFF
>TRBJ1-4|.|.|TRBV7-8
TGTGCCAGCAGCTTTAGGACTTCCAATGAAAAACTGTTTTTT
CASSFRTSNEKLFF
>TRBJ2-2|once|.|TRBV6-2/TRBV6-3
TGTGCCAGCAGTTACATTGGGGGCGTCGCCGGGGAGCTGTTTTTT
CASSYIGGVAGELFF
>TRBJ2-1|.|.|TRBV5-5
TGTGCCAGCAGCCCACGACTACCCAGCTCCTACAATGAGCAGTTCTTC
CASSPRLPSSYNEQFF
>TRBJ2-7|.|.|TRBV5-1
TGCGCCAGCAGCTTGAGTCAGGCAGGGTACGAGCAGTACTTC
CASSLSQAGYEQYF
>TRBJ1-2|.|.|TRBV16
TGTGCCAGCAGCCGCGGTCCGACTAACTATGGCTACACCTTC
CASSRGPTNYGYTF
>TRBJ2-1|.|.|TRBV7-2
TGTGCCAGCAGCTCCACTAGCAGTTACAATGAGCAGTTCTTC
CASSSTSSYNEQFF
>TRBJ2-5|.|.|TRBV10-1
TGCGCCAGCAGTGTCTTATGGCAGGGCCTACAAGAGACCCAGTACTTC
CASSVLWQGLQETQYF
>TRBJ2-3|once|TRBD2|TRBV7-8
TGTGCCAGCAGCCAAGGGGGGACTAGCGGGAGTTCATATACGCAGTATTTT
CASSQGGTSGSSYTQYF
>TRBJ1-3|.|TRBD1|TRBV15
TGTGCCACCAGCAGAGATCCGGGACAGGGATTTGGAAACACCATATATTTT
CATSRDPGQGFGNTIYF
>TRBJ1-5|.|.|TRBV6-5
TGTGCCACCGCTACAGAAAAACAAGGCAATCAGCCCCAGCATTTT
CATATEKQGNQPQHF
>TRBJ1-2|.|TRBD1|TRBV4-3
TGCGCCAGCAGCCGGGCGATAACAGGGGTCGCAGGTGGCGGCTACACCTTC
CASSRAITGVAGGGYTF
>TRBJ1-2|.|.|TRBV19
TGTGCCAGTAGTATAGATCGGGAAGGGCGAGACTACACCTTC
CASSIDREGRDYTF
>TRBJ2-7|.|.|TRBV7-9
TGTTCCGGTGAATCGGGGGACGAGCAGTACTTC
CSGESGDEQYF
>TRBJ1-5|once|.|TRBV12-3/TRBV12-4
TGTGCCAGCAGCAGGGGCAGTCAGCCCCAGCATTTT
CASSRGSQPQHF
>TRBJ1-1|.|.|TRBV10-1
TGCGCCAGCAGTGGGACGGGGGGGGACACTGAAGCTTTCTTT
CASSGTGGDTEAFF
>TRBJ2-7|.|TRBD1|TRBV7-2
TGTGCCAGCAGCCCGAGACAGGGTACGTACGAGCAGTACTTC
CASSPRQGTYEQYF